These T cell receptor beta chains were read from a single sample in a study of shared clonotypes between healthy human individuals. Using immunoSEQ multiplex PCR, the repertoire was profiled, and TCRdb retains in-frame clones only, with some absent. The sample lists roughly 2 million clones; 85% to 95% were seen once. What was sequenced was naive CD4+ T cells sorted from blood. The receptors stem from a young man in good health. Each CDR3 is given with its conserved first and last residue. The order of the fields is clone size, D gene, J gene, V gene, CDR3 protein, CDR3 DNA. The D gene is left open where the match is weak. Clone size is stated in some rows and not others, as once, few, many or a class when expanded.

- | TRBD2 | TRBJ2-3 | TRBV5-6 | CASSHRLAVSTDTQYF | TGTGCCAGCAGCCACCGACTAGCGGTTAGCACAGATACGCAGTATTTT
- | - | TRBJ1-2 | TRBV4-1 | CASSQGQTVYGYTF | TGCGCCAGCAGCCAAGGACAGACCGTCTATGGCTACACCTTC
- | - | TRBJ2-7 | TRBV7-9 | CASSDDGKQYF | TGTGCCAGCAGCGACGACGGAAAGCAGTACTTC
- | TRBD2 | TRBJ2-7 | TRBV7-2 | CASSLARGAEGEQYF | TGTGCCAGCAGCTTAGCGCGGGGGGCGGAGGGCGAGCAGTACTTC
- | - | TRBJ2-7 | TRBV7-9 | CASSSGQSSYEQYF | TGTGCCAGCAGCTCCGGACAGAGCTCCTACGAGCAGTACTTC
- | TRBD1 | TRBJ2-7 | TRBV4-1 | CASSQGTGTRYEQYF | TGCGCCAGCAGCCAAGGGACAGGTACTAGGTACGAGCAGTACTTC
once | - | TRBJ1-1 | TRBV2 | CASSLRGNTEAFF | TGTGCCAGCAGCCTGCGGGGGAACACTGAAGCTTTCTTT
- | TRBD2 | TRBJ2-1 | TRBV2 | CATRTSVNLEQFF | TGTGCCACACGGACTAGCGTTAATCTTGAGCAGTTCTTC
- | - | TRBJ1-2 | TRBV7-8 | CASSSWTQGGYTF | TGTGCCAGCAGCTCTTGGACTCAAGGGGGCTACACCTTC
- | TRBD1 | TRBJ2-4 | TRBV9 | CASSVGTGIDKNIQYF | TGTGCCAGCAGCGTAGGGACAGGGATTGACAAAAACATTCAGTACTTC
- | - | TRBJ1-2 | TRBV30 | CAWSDPGPRLYGYTF | TGTGCCTGGAGTGACCCAGGCCCGAGACTCTATGGCTACACCTTC
- | TRBD1 | TRBJ2-5 | TRBV18 | CASSRTGTEETQYF | TGTGCCAGCTCACGGACAGGGACGGAAGAGACCCAGTACTTC
- | TRBD2 | TRBJ2-5 | TRBV6-6 | CASSSWRGGQETQYF | TGTGCCAGCAGTTCTTGGCGGGGGGGTCAGGAGACCCAGTACTTC
- | - | TRBJ1-1 | TRBV2 | CASSPVGGLNTEAFF | TGTGCCAGCAGCCCTGTTGGGGGTTTGAACACTGAAGCTTTCTTT
- | - | TRBJ2-3 | TRBV7-2 | CASSRPGTDTQYF | TGTGCCAGCAGCCGACCGGGGACAGATACGCAGTATTTT
- | TRBD2 | TRBJ2-7 | TRBV19 | CASSISPSGTYEQHF | TGTGCCAGTAGTATAAGCCCTAGCGGGACCTACGAGCAGCACTTC
- | - | TRBJ2-5 | TRBV2 | CASSLGETQYF | TGTGCCAGCAGTCTGGGGGAGACCCAGTACTTC
once | TRBD2 | TRBJ2-7 | TRBV7-2 | CASSTVAGGLSFGNEQYF | TGTGCCAGCAGCACCGTAGCGGGAGGTCTTTCTTTCGGGAACGAGCAGTACTTC
- | - | TRBJ2-5 | TRBV10-3 | CAIGQTQETQYF | TGTGCCATTGGACAGACCCAAGAGACCCAGTACTTC
- | - | TRBJ1-2 | TRBV2 | CASRSGVVGYTF | TGTGCCAGCAGGTCAGGGGTGGTTGGCTACACCTTC
- | TRBD2 | TRBJ2-1 | TRBV7-9 | CASSLGAGGHNEQFF | TGTGCCAGCAGCCTCGGGGCGGGAGGACACAATGAGCAGTTCTTC
- | TRBD1 | TRBJ1-6 | TRBV5-4 | CASSLGTGGYSPLHF | TGTGCCAGCAGCCTCGGGACAGGGGGATATTCACCCCTCCACTTT
- | - | TRBJ1-1 | TRBV5-4 | CASSLARNTEAFF | TGTGCCAGCAGCTTGGCTCGGAACACTGAAGCTTTCTTT
- | TRBD1 | TRBJ2-7 | TRBV7-2 | CASRRQGAGNEQYF | TGTGCCAGCAGGAGACAGGGGGCAGGAAACGAGCAGTACTTC
- | - | TRBJ2-2 | TRBV27 | CASSLWGVGDTGELFF | TGTGCCAGCAGTTTGTGGGGAGTTGGAGACACCGGGGAGCTGTTTTTT
- | TRBD2 | TRBJ2-7 | TRBV28 | CASSSGTSGTTYEQYF | TGTGCCAGCAGCTCAGGGACTAGCGGGACCACCTACGAGCAGTACTTC
- | - | TRBJ1-1 | TRBV7-9 | CASSRDGQNTEAFF | TGTGCCAGCAGCAGAGACGGACAGAACACTGAAGCTTTCTTT
- | - | TRBJ2-3 | TRBV29-1 | CSDSGRGTDTQYF | TGCAGCGACTCAGGTCGGGGGACAGATACGCAGTATTTT
- | - | TRBJ2-3 | TRBV6-6 | CASSYSRVDTQYF | TGTGCCAGCAGTTACTCTAGAGTAGATACGCAGTATTTT
- | TRBD2 | TRBJ2-5 | TRBV5-1 | CASSLGSGRPTGRETQYF | TGCGCCAGCAGCTTGGGAAGCGGGAGGCCTACGGGAAGAGAGACCCAGTACTTC
- | TRBD1 | TRBJ2-2 | TRBV10-1 | CASSTGALSTGELFF | TGCGCCAGCAGTACAGGGGCCCTAAGCACCGGGGAGCTGTTTTTT
- | TRBD2 | TRBJ2-7 | TRBV28 | CASSPASGSRYEQYF | TGTGCCAGCAGTCCCGCTAGCGGGAGTAGGTACGAGCAGTACTTC
- | - | TRBJ2-7 | TRBV6-6 | CASSSPDSTYEQYF | TGTGCCAGCAGTTCCCCGGACAGCACCTACGAGCAGTACTTC
- | TRBD2 | TRBJ2-3 | TRBV4-1 | CASSPLSLAGGSTDTQYF | TGCGCCAGCAGCCCGCTCTCCCTAGCGGGGGGCAGCACAGATACGCAGTATTTT
- | - | TRBJ1-6 | TRBV27 | CASSPTGLLNSPLHF | TGTGCCAGCAGCCCTACAGGGCTATTAAATTCACCCCTCCACTTT
- | - | TRBJ1-1 | TRBV6-6 | CASSQVSGAEAFF | TGTGCCAGCAGCCAGGTCAGCGGGGCTGAAGCTTTCTTT
- | - | TRBJ1-4 | TRBV5-4 | CASSATDGKLFF | TGTGCCAGCAGCGCCACGGACGGAAAACTGTTTTTT
- | TRBD1 | TRBJ1-2 | TRBV19 | CASSIDRQGSRGYTF | TGTGCCAGTAGTATAGATCGACAGGGATCTAGGGGCTACACCTTC
- | - | TRBJ2-7 | TRBV6-1 | CASSRLEEQYF | TGTGCCAGCTCCCGGCTGGAAGAGCAGTACTTC
- | TRBD2 | TRBJ2-3 | TRBV2 | CASSVGGGGIPRTDTQYF | TGTGCCAGCAGTGTGGGCGGCGGGGGTATCCCCCGCACAGATACGCAGTATTTT
- | TRBD1 | TRBJ1-1 | TRBV4-1 | CASSHRDRGRATEAFF | TGCGCCAGCAGCCACCGGGACAGGGGGCGAGCAACTGAAGCTTTCTTT
- | TRBD2 | TRBJ2-7 | TRBV7-9 | CASSSSGGFSEQYF | TGTGCCAGCAGCTCTAGCGGGGGGTTTAGCGAGCAGTACTTC
once | TRBD1 | TRBJ2-3 | TRBV7-2 | CASSVDRADTQYF | TGTGCCAGCAGCGTCGACAGGGCAGATACGCAGTATTTT
- | - | TRBJ1-1 | TRBV25-1 | CASSEFKLDLGRGTEAFF | TGTGCCAGCAGTGAATTTAAGCTGGACCTCGGTCGAGGCACTGAAGCTTTCTTT
- | TRBD1 | TRBJ1-2 | TRBV10-3 | CAISEWTGNYGYTF | TGTGCCATCAGTGAGTGGACAGGGAACTATGGCTACACCTTC
- | TRBD2 | TRBJ2-3 | TRBV10-3 | CAISLAGVTDTQYF | TGTGCCATCAGCCTAGCGGGAGTCACAGATACGCAGTATTTT
- | - | TRBJ2-1 | TRBV6-6 | CASTPRGSGLDEQFF | TGTGCCAGCACCCCACGGGGGTCAGGACTTGATGAGCAGTTCTTC
- | TRBD1 | TRBJ2-7 | TRBV15 | CATSRDIGIGTGGNEQYF | TGTGCCACCAGCAGAGATATAGGGATCGGGACAGGGGGCAACGAGCAGTACTTC
- | TRBD2 | TRBJ2-7 | TRBV19 | CASSALTSGVISGDEQYF | TGTGCCAGTAGTGCTTTGACTAGCGGGGTTATCTCCGGGGACGAGCAGTACTTC
- | - | TRBJ1-6 | TRBV7-8 | CASSSVSVSGSPLHF | TGTGCCAGCAGCTCCGTTTCGGTGTCCGGGTCACCCCTCCACTTT